A selection of T cell receptor beta chains follows, all from one sample in a study of T cell repertoires in cytomegalovirus infection. MiXCR was run by TCRdb on the reads, yielding one entry per CDR3 protein. The sample carries roughly 240,000 distinct CDR3 sequences, about 5.9% recorded once. The material sequenced was PBMCs. These receptors were taken from a human donor in good health (CMV status not recorded). Some clones in this sample may be carry-over from other donors' samples. Each CDR3 is given with its conserved first and last residue. Fields, in order: CDR3 DNA, CDR3 protein, V gene, D gene, J gene, clone size. The D gene is left open where the match is weak. Only part of the rows carry a size: once, few, many, or a class if the clone is expanded.

DNA: TGTGCCACACGTTCTCGCCGGGACAGTCTTGGCTACACCTTC; CDR3: CATRSRRDSLGYTF; V: TRBV19; D: TRBD1; J: TRBJ1-2; size: many
DNA: TGTGCCAGCAGTACCACAGGGGAGGGATCTGGAAACACCATATATTTT; CDR3: CASSTTGEGSGNTIYF; V: TRBV28; D: TRBD1; J: TRBJ1-3; size: many
DNA: TGTGCCAGCAGCTCGTTAAGGCGGGGCGTCTCCTACAATGAGCAGTTCTTC; CDR3: CASSSLRRGVSYNEQFF; V: TRBV11-2; D: .; J: TRBJ2-1; size: many
DNA: TGTGCCTGGAGCGTGGCAGGGCGGACTGAAGCTTTCTTT; CDR3: CAWSVAGRTEAFF; V: TRBV30; D: .; J: TRBJ1-1; size: .
DNA: TGTGCCAGCAGCCAAGATCTCTGGGAAGAGACCCAGTACTTC; CDR3: CASSQDLWEETQYF; V: TRBV14; D: .; J: TRBJ2-5; size: many
DNA: TGTGCCAGCAGTCTCAATTATAACTATGGCTACACCTTC; CDR3: CASSLNYNYGYTF; V: TRBV28; D: .; J: TRBJ1-2; size: many
DNA: TGCAGTGCTAGAGATGTCCAGGCGGGTGAAAAACTGTTTTTT; CDR3: CSARDVQAGEKLFF; V: TRBV20-1; D: .; J: TRBJ1-4; size: many
DNA: TGTGCCAGCAGGTTTAGGGGCGGAAACACCGGGGAGCTGTTTTTT; CDR3: CASRFRGGNTGELFF; V: TRBV7-2; D: .; J: TRBJ2-2; size: many
DNA: TGTGCCAGCAGAGTCCGGGACAGGGCGGATGAGCAGTTCTTC; CDR3: CASRVRDRADEQFF; V: TRBV6-1; D: TRBD1; J: TRBJ2-1; size: many
DNA: TGTGCCAGCAGTGAATCCTCTTACGGTAGAGCGGGGTATGAGGGGCTGTTTTTT; CDR3: CASSESSYGRAGYEGLFF; V: TRBV25-1; D: .; J: TRBJ1-4; size: many